The TCR beta chain described here comes from a study of T cells in Graves' hyperthyroidism and ophthalmopathy. Overall study findings and caveats: Among thyroid clonotypes expanded above 0.001, most also appeared in blood.

RNA transcripts served as the template for amplifying TCR beta CDR3 regions. The study used the HTBI primer set for a first-round RT-PCR of the TCR CDR3. One entry per CDR3 protein, called by TCRdb with MiXCR from the multiplex PCR reads. The repertoire holds approximately 700,000 distinct CDR3 sequences, about 16% seen once, with 8.4% in the top ten. Comments on this clonotype: The target antigen is unknown.

Patients aged 18 to 65 had newly diagnosed hyperthyroidism of under 2 months' duration. Patients were excluded for uncontrolled infection, other autoimmune disease, pregnancy or lactation. Trimming took 3 bases from V and 6 from J, leaving 11 bases between them. The CDR3 length is 13 residues. Per the germline V gene, CDR1 is KGHSH and CDR2 is LQKENI. This clonotype originated in a man between 18 and 29 years old with Graves' hyperthyroidism. What was sequenced was blood. This chain joins TRBV18 and TRBJ1-2, with unresolved D. CDR3 loop: CASSPTRTDGYTF. The CDR3 region has the DNA TGTGCCAGCTCACCCACTAGAACAGATGGCTACACCTTC.